The 23 T cell receptor beta chains below all came from one sample that was sequenced in a study of early T cells in non-severe SARS-CoV-2 infection. TCRdb processed the 5' RACE reads anew with MiXCR; each CDR3 protein has one entry. The sample carries 25,000 to 35,000 distinct CDR3 sequences, 6% to 7% recorded once. The sample taken for sequencing was whole blood. The origin of the receptors is an adult who was a healthcare worker with PCR-confirmed SARS-CoV-2 infection or an uninfected control (not recorded which).

There are many counts of this clonotype. The V gene is TRBV6-2 or TRBV6-3, the J gene TRBJ2-3, with TRBD2 as a possible D gene (5 bases). V gave up 2 bases and J gave up 1 base, with 10 bases separating them. This CDR3 is built from 15 residues. CDR1 is MNHEY and CDR2 is SVGEGT in the germline V gene. CDR3 protein: CASSYPGEGTDTQYF. CDR3 in DNA: TGTGCCAGCAGTTACCCCGGGGAAGGCACAGATACGCAGTATTTT.

V and J are TRBV2 and TRBJ2-1; 10 bases fit TRBD2. Germline assignment: CDR1 SNHLY and CDR2 FYNNEI. CDR3 length: 14 residues. J gave up 3 bases and V 6 bases, and 2 bases lay outside the gene matches. The CDR3 DNA sequence: TGTGCCAGCAGGCTAGCGGGGGTCTACAATGAGCAGTTCTTC. Translation: CASRLAGVYNEQFF. Combining the CDR3 with reference TRBV2 and TRBJ2-1 gives the whole variable domain EPEVTQTPSHQVTQMGQEVILRCVPISNHLYFYWYRQILGQKVEFLVSFYNNEISEKSEIFDDQFSVERPDGSNFTLKIRSTKLEDSAMYFCASRLAGVYNEQFFGPGTRLTVL.

This clonotype was counted at least ten times. This chain joins TRBV30 and TRBJ2-1; D unresolved. Per germline, CDR1 GTSNPN and CDR2 SVGIG (reference sequence). This CDR3 spans 14 amino acids. The V end was cut by 2 bases, the J end by 0 bases, with 8 bases between. CDR3 loop: CAWSLSSSYNEQFF. For the CDR3, the DNA is TGTGCCTGGAGTCTCTCGAGCTCCTACAATGAGCAGTTCTTC.

This clonotype was seen only a few times. This chain connects TRBV2 to TRBJ1-1, with D tentatively TRBD1 (6 bases). This CDR3 has 12 residues. Germline V CDR1 and CDR2: SNHLY, FYNNEI. Trimming pared 7 bases from V and 6 bases from J, leaving 12 bases between. This chain's CDR3 is CASTKGVSEAFF. In nucleotides, the CDR3 is TGTGCCAGCACCAAGGGGGTTTCTGAAGCTTTCTTT.

This clonotype was counted at least ten times. This chain connects TRBV10-3 to TRBJ2-2; the D call may be TRBD1 or TRBD2 (5 bases each). The CDR3 extends over 15 amino acids. Trimming removed 2 bases from V and 5 bases from J, with 12 bases in between. The germline gives CDR1 ENHRY, CDR2 SYGVKD. CDR3 protein: CAISEEGKRTGELFF. As DNA, the CDR3 is TGTGCCATCAGTGAGGAGGGGAAAAGAACCGGGGAGCTGTTTTTT.

Worth noting for this clonotype: This may be a read error: a much more frequent sequence differs by one nucleotide. J is TRBJ1-3 and V is TRBV18; no firm D call. Germline V CDR1 and CDR2: KGHSH, LQKENI. This CDR3 is built from 14 residues. CDR3 residues: CASSLAATGNNIYF. DNA for the CDR3: TGTGCCAGCTCACTGGCAGCAACTGGAAACAACATATATTTT.

This clonotype has at least ten counts. V usage is TRBV12-3 or TRBV12-4 and J usage is TRBJ2-5; D may be TRBD1 (5 bases). The V end was cut by 5 bases, the J end by 5 bases, with 12 bases between. The CDR3 has 13 residues. CDR3 bases: TGTGCCAGCAGTGACAGCGCGACGGAGACCCAGTACTTC. The encoded protein is CASSDSATETQYF.

This clonotype appeared a few times. V and J are TRBV7-6 and TRBJ2-1; D uncertain. The V and J ends lost 5 bases and 5 bases respectively, with 13 bases between them. Germline CDR1 reads SGHVS; CDR2 reads FNYEAQ. There are 14 residues in the CDR3. For the CDR3, the DNA is TGTGCCAGCAGCCCCTTGAAGGGCCACAATGAGCAGTTCTTC. Translated, it gives CASSPLKGHNEQFF.

In this sample, this clonotype turned up many times. V gene TRBV28 combines with J gene TRBJ2-7, with D unresolved. Trimming removed 4 bases at V and 4 bases at J, with 5 bases between. The CDR3 has 11 residues. Germline V lookup: CDR1 MDHEN, CDR2 SYDVKM. CDR3 in amino acids: CASSSGYEQYF. DNA of the CDR3: TGTGCCAGCAGTTCTGGGTACGAGCAGTACTTC.

This chain connects TRBV5-6 to TRBJ2-3, with D unclear. Germline V gene data show CDR1 as SGHDT and CDR2 as YYEEEE. Trimming cost V 1 base and J 4 bases, with 4 bases left between them. The CDR3 has 12 residues. In DNA form, the CDR3 reads TGTGCCAGCAGCTTGAGGCCAGATACGCAGTATTTT. This translates into CASSLRPDTQYF. Drawing the rest from reference TRBV5-6 and TRBJ2-3, the complete variable domain is DAGVTQSPTHLIKTRGQQVTLRCSPKSGHDTVSWYQQALGQGPQFIFQYYEEEERQRGNFPDRFSGHQFPNYSSELNVNALLLGDSALYLCASSLRPDTQYFGPGTRLTVL.

This clonotype was counted many times. This chain connects TRBV20-1 to TRBJ2-7, with 11 bases identical to TRBD2. This CDR3 is 17 amino acids long. The germline V gene has CDR1 DFQATT and CDR2 SNEGSKA (reference sequence). Germline trimming cut 6 bases from V and 8 bases from J; bases unmatched to any gene: 21. CDR3 nucleotides: TGCAGTGCCACGACTACTAGCGGGGGCACTACTCCTACGAAGCAGTACTTC. Protein sequence: CSATTTSGGTTPTKQYF.

This clonotype was recorded at least ten times. The chain uses TRBV25-1 and TRBJ2-1, with D possibly TRBD2 on 6 matching bases. The germline V and J ends were trimmed by 3 bases and 5 bases, with 14 bases remaining between them. The germline V gene has CDR1 MGHDK and CDR2 SYGVNS. The CDR3 is made up of 15 amino acids. The CDR3: CASSDYGGSDNEQFF. The CDR3 bases are TGTGCCAGCAGTGATTACGGAGGGTCCGACAATGAGCAGTTCTTC. Variable domain in full (rest from reference TRBV25-1 and TRBJ2-1): EADIYQTPRYLVIGTGKKITLECSQTMGHDKMYWYQQDPGMELHLIHYSYGVNSTEKGDLSSESTVSRIRTEHFPLTLESARPSHTSQYLCASSDYGGSDNEQFFGPGTRLTVL.

At least ten counts were recorded for this clonotype. This chain uses TRBV30 with TRBJ2-1, with D maybe TRBD2 (6 bases). Trimming removed 4 bases from V and 10 bases from J, with 14 bases in between. The CDR3 length is 12 residues. Germline assignment: CDR1 GTSNPN and CDR2 SVGIG (reference sequence). The CDR3: CAWTRSSDEQFF. The CDR3 region has the DNA TGTGCCTGGACGAGATCTAGCGACGAGCAGTTCTTC.

The rearrangement uses TRBV6-6 and TRBJ1-4, with D maybe TRBD1 (6 bases). The CDR3 loop spans 15 amino acids. V lost 5 bases and J lost 0, with 10 bases in between. Germline V gene lookup returns CDR1 MNHNY and CDR2 SVGAGI (reference sequence). CDR3 DNA: TGTGCCAGCAGTGAACAGGGAGCAACTAATGAAAAACTGTTTTTT. Translating it yields CASSEQGATNEKLFF.

The chain has TRBV30 and TRBJ2-1; either TRBD1 or TRBD2 may supply D (5 bases each). Germline V gives CDR1 GTSNPN, CDR2 SVGIG (reference sequence). The V end lost 3 bases, the J end lost 15 bases, and 15 bases lay between the germline ends. This CDR3 contains 11 residues. The CDR3 sequence is CAWSPTGPLFF. The CDR3 bases are TGTGCCTGGAGCCCGACGGGGCCCCTGTTCTTC.

This clonotype was counted at least ten times. The chain combines TRBV19 with TRBJ2-6; possible D gene TRBD2, 5 bases. The CDR3 covers 17 residues. V was clipped by 7 bases and J by 2 bases, with 18 bases between them. The germline V gene has CDR1 LNHDA and CDR2 SQIVND (reference sequence). CDR3 nucleotide sequence: TGTGCCAGTACCCTTACACGGGGTTACACTGGGGCCAACGTCCTGACTTTC. Translation gives CASTLTRGYTGANVLTF.

This clonotype was detected many times. J is TRBJ2-2 and V is TRBV7-6; D may be TRBD1 (6 bases). V was pared by 0 bases and J by 0 bases, with 11 bases between. Germline assignment: CDR1 SGHVS and CDR2 FNYEAQ. The CDR3 runs to 17 residues. CDR3 amino acids: CASSLAVGQANTGELFF. The CDR3 nucleotides read TGTGCCAGCAGCTTAGCAGTGGGACAAGCGAACACCGGGGAGCTGTTTTTT.

This clonotype showed up just a few times. The chain couples TRBV20-1 to TRBJ1-4; a possible D gene is TRBD1 (6 bases). This CDR3 contains 14 residues. Germline V CDR1 and CDR2: DFQATT, SNEGSKA (reference sequence). V gave up 6 bases and J gave up 8 bases, with 19 bases separating them. CDR3 nucleotide sequence: TGCAGTGCAACCCGCCAGGGGTTTTCGGAAAAACTGTTTTTT. Translation: CSATRQGFSEKLFF.

This clonotype has a count of ten or more. The chain combines TRBV6-6 with TRBJ2-1; TRBD2 matches 12 bases. V lost 4 bases, J lost 6 bases, and 4 bases stayed unmatched. CDR1 is MNHNY, CDR2 SVGAGI, per germline (reference sequence). This CDR3 region has 15 residues. CDR3 DNA sequence: TGTGCCAGCAGTTTTACTAGCGGGAGGCCCAATGAGCAGTTCTTC. As protein: CASSFTSGRPNEQFF.

This clonotype was counted at least ten times. The J gene is TRBJ1-2, the V gene TRBV13, with unresolved D. The CDR3 covers 13 residues. Per germline, CDR1 PRHDT and CDR2 FYEKMQ (reference sequence). V was cut by 2 bases and J by 0 bases, with 4 bases left in between. The CDR3 region is CASSLRPNYGYTF. The CDR3 bases are TGTGCCAGCAGCTTACGCCCTAACTATGGCTACACCTTC.

This clonotype has ten or more counts. J is TRBJ2-1 and V is TRBV28; 10 nucleotides line up with TRBD1. The CDR3 is 17 amino acids. J lost 3 bases, V lost 6 bases, and 11 bases had no gene match. CDR1 and CDR2 from the germline V gene are MDHEN and SYDVKM. CDR3 loop: CASREQAGTGVYNEQFF. The DNA for the CDR3 is TGTGCCAGCAGAGAACAAGCCGGGACAGGGGTCTACAATGAGCAGTTCTTC.

Ten or more counts support this clonotype. The chain is built from TRBV6-7 and TRBJ2-7, with TRBD1 matching 10 bases. TRBV6-7 is assigned to the ORF class and has an uncertain function. This CDR3 has 15 amino acids. Unmatched junction bases numbered 5, after V lost 0 bases and J lost 6 bases. CDR3 region: CASSYSIGDRGEQYF. DNA of the CDR3: TGTGCCAGCAGTTACTCGATAGGGGACAGGGGCGAGCAGTACTTC.

The V and J genes are TRBV7-3 and TRBJ1-1; D remains unclear. In germline, CDR1 is SGHTA, CDR2 FQGTGA. This CDR3 spans 13 amino acids. V lost 9 bases, J lost 2 bases, and 13 bases lay in between. CDR3 nucleotides: TGTGCCAGTAGGGCTGGCCTCAACACTGAAGCTTTCTTT. It codes for CASRAGLNTEAFF.